The source of this T cell receptor beta chain is a study of CXCR3-negative and CXCR3-positive naive CD8 T cells. Germline V gene data show CDR1 as MNHEY and CDR2 as SMNVEV (reference sequence). This CDR3 has 19 amino acids. 5' RACE that incorporated UMI labels was used to prepare the TRB cDNA libraries. Reprocessing the 5' RACE reads, TCRdb reports a single entry for every CDR3 protein and omits DNA. The listing contains tens of thousands of distinct CDR3 sequences. This sequence was found in a human donor in good health. Some clones in this sample may be carry-over from other donors' samples. Sequencing was performed on memory CD8+ T cells from blood. The V and J genes are TRBV27 and TRBJ2-1; TCRdb designates TRBD2, a call that cannot be tested without DNA. The CDR3 sequence is CASSLIPGLAGQTYNEQFF.